This T cell receptor (beta chain) was retrieved from a study of cytomegalovirus exposure and HLA in healthy donors (dated by TCRdb to 2015 to 2018). Background for the entire study: According to an earlier analysis of a few hundred of the donors, roughly 180 million T cells yielded 117 million unique TCR beta sequences and around 300 Gb of sequence data. An early release covering roughly 580 HLA-typed donors comprised approximately 290 gigabases of sequencing data and approximately 80 million unique TCR sequences. Of the 300 to 500 genotyped donors, 81% were placed in the genetic ancestry cluster associated with self-reported Caucasian donors. The study aimed to test whether cataloging public T cell receptors could reveal signatures of past pathogen exposure. The study profiled the T cell repertoires of 666 subjects by immunosequencing and related them to cytomegalovirus serostatus. Along with the roughly 700-subject first cohort, a separate validation cohort of more than 90 different subjects was used. The study combined high-throughput TCR immunosequencing, statistical association of individual TCRs with disease status, and machine learning to predict cytomegalovirus infection status. In a later analysis, previously published TCR beta repertoires from 670 or so donors were re-analyzed and high-resolution HLA genotyping was added so that TCR occurrence patterns could be studied. Rather than drawing on any new phenotypic data, the later analysis identified candidate immune exposures from TCR beta sequences and the way those sequences occurred across donors. An earlier analysis of some 500 of the donors used high-throughput TCR beta sequencing to judge whether each TCR beta V gene segment behaved as functional or pseudogenic. Donor age, sex, ethnicity and CMV serostatus were compiled together with the repertoire data. A later genetic analysis used genome-wide SNP genotypes for about three fifths of the 666 donors, treating that subset as a discovery cohort. Every discovery cohort repertoire had been produced on one sequencing platform. Both class I and class II loci were covered by HLA typing, at four-digit resolution. The number of typed donors differed by locus: about 620-640 for A, B, C, DRB1 and DQB1; 522 for DQA1; 606 for DPA1; and some 430 for DPB1. Four to six DR-DQ haplotypes were handled as single units for association and clustering because linkage in the cohort was strong. Among around 400 genotyped donors of the cohort, an average of roughly 230,000 unique TCR beta nucleotide sequences was sequenced per donor, of which roughly 17% were non-productive. On the study overall, not on this receptor specifically: Roughly uniform sequencing depth across donors was assumed in presence/absence analyses, although this assumption may not hold. Some IMGT-functional V segments, including TRBV6-2 and TRBV6-3, could not be told apart with the 87-base-pair reads, so those segments were excluded. According to a later analysis, most CMV-associated TCR beta chains appeared to be HLA-restricted, and the HLA associations seemed to be driven largely by CMV exposure. HLA typing was unavailable for some donors at each locus, so association tests used only the typed subset. A later genetic analysis associated a missense DCLRE1C variant with V-gene and J-gene trimming of TCR beta chains, and an independent cohort replicated the association. The study listed 164 TCR beta chains as associated with cytomegalovirus. Strong co-occurrence of HLA alleles, especially DR and DQ, made assigning TCR associations to individual alleles difficult. A later analysis found that TCR association rates varied across HLA loci, with DRB1 alleles showing the most associated TCRs and HLA-C alleles the fewest. In both the original and validation cohorts, the classifier was reported to diagnose cytomegalovirus status with high specificity and sensitivity. Across donors, most TCR sequences were observed very rarely, whereas some public TCRs were present in many individuals. Correlated functional status among segregating V segments might reflect linkage disequilibrium, but an unknown experimental factor could not be ruled out. Several of the top co-occurrence clusters appeared to be linked to parvovirus B19, influenza, CMV and Epstein-Barr virus, according to a later analysis. In a later analysis, HLA-associated TCR beta chains showed more clonal expansion and lower generation probabilities than non-associated chains that were equally common. The authors suggested that the approach could potentially be generalized to other disease states and immunological phenotypes. A cluster of highly shared sequence variants was judged likely to be a technical artifact of the sequencing pipeline. The only immune exposure information available for the cohort was CMV serostatus. A further reported finding was that TCR beta sequences accurately predicted the HLA-A and HLA-B alleles for most subjects in the first cohort. Over 15 rarely observed V segments, including chromosome 9 orphons, were excluded from the earlier analysis of about 500 of the donors because counts were too low. Only TCR beta chains were sequenced in this cohort, and the absence of alpha or paired-chain data limited detectable features. In an earlier analysis of some 540 of the donors, most TCR beta V segments appeared in productive rearrangements about 87% or about 30% of the time, broadly matching IMGT annotations. Specific HLA alleles were associated with 15,000 to 20,000 TCR beta sequences at a false discovery rate of 0.05 in a later analysis. In vitro tests confirmed that a few of the cytomegalovirus-associated TCR beta chains recognize cytomegalovirus antigens. According to a later genetic analysis, donors in an Asian-associated ancestry cluster had fewer N-insertions in productive TCRs than the approximately 630-donor mean.

The cohort was made up of about 610 healthy bone marrow donors. All cohort members were sampled while nominally healthy, although unrecorded immune exposures were likely present. The donor tested CMV seronegative and was one of the 352 seronegative cohort members. Every donor gave a peripheral blood sample, and the peripheral blood mononuclear cells from that sample were used for TCR beta sequencing. Genomic DNA was extracted from the blood cell samples with the Qiagen DNeasy Blood Extraction Kit. Of note for this clone: The clone's antigen remains unknown. Nothing much larger sits one base from this clone, and base qualities are not available.

Receptor amplification or capture employed the immunoSEQ multiplex PCR assay. A mixture of 60 forward primers for TCR Vbeta segments and 13 reverse primers for TCR Jbeta segments was used in the multiplex PCR. Amplification of the CDR3 region of rearranged TCR beta genes was performed with a multiplex PCR assay on genomic DNA. Amplified TCR beta libraries were sequenced as 87-base-pair reads on the Illumina HiSeq System. In the original analysis: A later analysis counted tens of millions of unique TCR beta chains across the 650 to 700 repertoires, and around 12 million of these chains were shared by at least two donors. Raw reads were error-corrected and collapsed into unique sequences with a nearest-neighbor algorithm that merged closely related sequences to remove PCR and sequencing errors. To assign V, D and J gene segments, CDR3 sequences were aligned to IMGT reference sequences. For a sequence to be retained, at least a six-nucleotide match to both a V gene segment and a J gene segment was required. A rearrangement counted as productive if the CDR3 had no stop codons and remained in frame with V and J, and every other rearrangement counted as non-productive. CDR3 was defined according to IMGT convention as the region running from the second conserved V-encoded cysteine to the conserved J-encoded phenylalanine. The earlier analysis of about 560 of the donors excluded any sequence lacking an unambiguous match to a single V gene segment. In an earlier analysis of approximately 610 of the donors, V segments were called functional above 56.7% productive rearrangements and were called segregating when the between-donor standard deviation exceeded 5%. To diagnose cytomegalovirus status from the catalog of TCR beta chain sequences, a statistical classification framework was built. In a later analysis, TCR nucleotide sequences were compared against IMGT/GENE-DB human TR gene sequences so that V and J genes could be assigned. In a later analysis, CDR3 sequences and most-parsimonious VDJ recombination scenarios were assigned using the TCRdist pipeline. In a later analysis, every TCR beta chain was defined by the combination of its CDR3 amino acid sequence and its V-gene family, and reads without a unique V-gene family were dropped. A later analysis removed nearly 600 highly shared, low-generation-probability nucleotide sequences to deal with suspected cross-contamination and a sequencing artifact. For each public chain, a later analysis derived a clonal expansion index from normalized ranks of inferred template counts within each repertoire. A later analysis computed generation probabilities with a VDJ recombination model fitted to out-of-frame rearrangements, and checked the results against IGoR. Hypergeometric tests were used in a later analysis to score TCR-TCR, TCR-HLA and TCR-CMV co-occurrence, with a repertoire-size bias correction applied to the TCR pairs. To estimate false discovery rates, a later analysis permuted the HLA or CMV assignments 20 times. In a later analysis, co-occurring TCRs were grouped with DBSCAN, and TCRdist sequence similarity was added when clustering was performed within HLA-allele-positive subsets. For co-occurrence clustering, repertoires with fewer than 30,000 or more than 120,000 public chains were excluded, along with four or five repertoires with anomalous nucleotide sharing. In its TCRdb copy, this immuneACCESS table keeps in-frame sequences only and misses some clones. Where compared with another copy, unresolved V genes explain less than half of these, and the others have no known cause. V and J calls and clone size are given by that table; D and trimming were obtained from the DNA. In this sample the table shows about 130,000 clones, about 80% of which occur a single time. Of the sample, roughly 2% is held by the ten largest clones.

From the germline V gene, CDR1 is SNHLY and CDR2 is FYNNEI. V is reduced by 6 bases and J by 2 bases, leaving a spacing of 8 bases between them. Its CDR3 holds 12 amino acids, cysteine through phenylalanine. Only the CDR3 DNA is retained, 36 bases long and in frame from the first base. The sequence was obtained from a young man in good health and CMV-seronegative. This chain joins TRBV2 to TRBJ2-7; matching of 6 bases hints at TRBD1 as the D gene. The sample was PBMCs. The DNA sequence follows: TGTGCCAGCAGGGACAGTACCTACGAGCAGTACTTC. It encodes CASRDSTYEQYF.